This T cell receptor beta chain was sequenced during a study of Tregs in tolerant kidney transplant recipients. Study-level results: Few patients were studied, so findings need validation in larger groups.

V was clipped by 7 bases and J by 4 bases, with 16 bases between them. The CDR3 spans 14 residues. The germline gives CDR1 MNHEY, CDR2 SVGAGI. This clone occurred once. What it binds is unknown. Clones were read by immunoSEQ multiplex PCR, and TCRdb kept only the in-frame ones, dropping some. The sample consists of 85,000 to 95,000 clones, around 90% of them appearing once. Unstimulated Tregs (CD4+CD25+CD127-) and CD4+CD25- non-Tregs were sorted from PBMCs. Sequenced: CD8+ T cells from blood. The rearrangement links TRBV6-5 to TRBJ1-2, with D possibly being TRBD1 (5 bases). This TCR came from a human donor in good health. In DNA form, the CDR3 reads TGTGCCAGCACCTTCCAGGGCGGTAGCTATGGCTACACCTTC. Residues: CASTFQGGSYGYTF.